Presented here are 26 T cell receptor beta chains from one specimen sequenced in a study of tumor-infiltrating lymphocytes in primary liver carcinoma. The authors made TCR beta cDNA from around 500 ng total RNA with a constant-region primer. Nested multiplex PCR, run for three rounds with slightly modified ARM-PCR, yielded TCR beta libraries. With TRBV1-TRBV30 forward primers and a C-beta reverse primer, the first two PCR rounds were run for nine to eleven cycles each. MiXCR was run by TCRdb on the multiplex PCR reads, yielding one entry per CDR3 protein. The table shows approximately 99,000 distinct CDR3 sequences, with roughly 69% occurring only once. Without any cell sorting, about 19-32 mg of bulk tissue yielded co-extracted RNA and DNA. The specimen sequenced was liver tumor tissue from sampling region 5. Regarding subset: tumor region T5, tumor centre. Source of these receptors: a woman aged 55-69 years with primary liver carcinoma and hepatitis B virus infection.

This clonotype was observed a single time. A read error is possible here, since a much larger clone lies one base away. This sequence joins TRBV28 and TRBJ2-3; a possible D gene is TRBD2 (5 bases). Germline V gene data show CDR1 as MDHEN and CDR2 as SYDVKM. The CDR3 contains 17 residues. The CDR3, as DNA: TGTGTCAGCAGTTTGACGAGGGTCACCTCTAGCACAGATACGCAGTATTTT. Amino acids: CVSSLTRVTSSTDTQYF.

Here the CDR3 reads CASSLKQNYGYTF. The CDR3 DNA reads TGTGCCAGCAGCTTAAAACAGAACTATGGCTACACCTTC. This sequence joins TRBV5-6 and TRBJ1-2; D remains ambiguous. CDR1 SGHDT and CDR2 YYEEEE come from the germline V gene. Trimming removed 2 bases from V and 2 bases from J, with 7 bases in between. CDR3 length equals 13 residues.

About this clonotype: One end of the junction does not line up with germline, which may come from a read error. CDR3 DNA sequence: TGTGCCGGCAGCTTCTCCCCCCGGGAGGGCTACGAGCAGTATTTC. Translating it yields CAGSFSPREGYEQYF. V and J are TRBV11-3 and TRBJ2-7; 8 nucleotides align to TRBD2. Germline V gives CDR1 SGHNT, CDR2 YENEEA. This CDR3 has 15 amino acids.

The chain carries TRBV6-6 and TRBJ1-5; the D gene is possibly TRBD1 (5 bases). This CDR3 contains 16 residues. V lost 0 bases and J 10 bases, leaving 19 bases between the germline ends. Germline loops: CDR1 MNHNY, CDR2 SVGAGI (reference sequence). The CDR3 spells CASSYSTGGSFQPQHF. The CDR3 nucleotides are TGTGCCAGCAGTTACTCCACCGGGGGAAGTTTTCAACCCCAGCATTTT.

With respect to this clonotype: A much larger clone is a single base away; this may be a read error. No DNA is shown, since the ends of the CDR3 on it are uncertain; the CDR3 is the one TCRdb lists. V gene TRBV29-1 combines with J gene TRBJ1-2. Looked up from germline, CDR1 is SQVTM and CDR2 is ANQGSEA. Termini included, the CDR3 measures 12 amino acids. The CDR3 is CSAPLRYYCYTF.

The rearrangement links TRBV5-1 to TRBJ2-7, with D perhaps assigned TRBD1 or TRBD2 (5 bases each). This CDR3 comprises 15 residues. CDR1 SGHRS and CDR2 YFSETQ come from the germline V gene. V lost 4 bases to trimming and J lost 4 bases, with 18 bases between them. In DNA, the CDR3 is TGCGCCAGCAGCCTCGGGACGATGAGCTCTTACGAGCAGTACTTC. This translates into CASSLGTMSSYEQYF.

This clonotype was counted many times. This chain's CDR3 is CASSLSGDPTEAFF. The CDR3 region has the DNA TGTGCCAGCAGTTTAAGCGGGGACCCCACTGAAGCTTTCTTT. The genes are TRBV28 and TRBJ1-1; D may be TRBD1 (5 bases). The CDR3 contains 14 residues. Germline CDR1 reads MDHEN; CDR2 reads SYDVKM. V dropped 2 bases and J dropped 4 bases, with 11 bases sitting between them.

Comment on this clonotype: It may be a read error: a sequence one base away is much more abundant. The V and J genes are TRBV7-9 and TRBJ2-3; TRBD2 agrees at 8 bases. Germline CDR1 reads SEHNR; CDR2 reads FQNEAQ (reference sequence). V shed 7 bases and J 6 bases; nucleotides not matched to a gene: 9. This CDR3 has 14 amino acids. The CDR3 protein is CASNEAGEPDTQYF. The CDR3 nucleotides are TGTGCCAGCAACGAAGCGGGAGAGCCTGATACGCAGTATTTT.

Comment on this clonotype: Without the conserved terminal phenylalanine or tryptophan, this CDR3 likely stems from a read error. This CDR3 reads CANSSAMGRRSTDTQYL. CDR3 nucleotide sequence: TGTGCCAACAGCTCAGCAATGGGGAGAAGGAGCACGGATACGCAGTATCTT. The rearrangement uses TRBV11-2 and TRBJ2-3; D possibly corresponds to TRBD2 (5 bases). The CDR3 is made up of 17 amino acids. Germline V gene data show CDR1 as SGHAT and CDR2 as FQNNGV.

The gene calls are TRBV4-2 and TRBJ2-1; D might be TRBD2 (7 bases). Trimming removed 7 bases at V and 10 bases at J, with 26 bases between. Germline CDR1 LGHNA, CDR2 YNFKEQ. The CDR3 is 16 amino acids. In DNA form, the CDR3 reads TGTGCCAGCACTGGACACGGACTAGGGGGAACTCAGGAGCAGTTCTTC. It translates to CASTGHGLGGTQEQFF.

Regarding this clonotype: One end of the junction does not line up with germline, which may come from a read error. This sequence joins TRBV6-2 or TRBV6-3 and TRBJ2-3, with D hard to call. Germline V gene data show CDR1 as MNHEY and CDR2 as SVGEGT. The CDR3 totals 13 residues. The CDR3 is CASSYSGTDTQYF. The CDR3 region has the DNA TGTGCCAGCAGTTACTCTGGCACTGATACGCAGTACTTT.

Concerning this clonotype: A much larger clonotype is one base distant, so this may be a read error. V is TRBV16 and J is TRBJ2-1; TRBD2 might be the D (6 bases). There are 17 residues in the CDR3. Germline V CDR1 and CDR2: KGHSY, FQNENV. The CDR3 DNA sequence: TGTGCCATCAGCCTCCCGACTAGATTAGTGGTGGGCAATGAGCAGTTCTTC. Translated: CAISLPTRLVVGNEQFF. Combining the CDR3 with reference TRBV16 and TRBJ2-1 gives the whole variable domain GEEVAQTPKHLVRGEGQKAKLYCAPIKGHSYVFWYQQVLKNEFKFLISFQNENVFDETGMPKERFSAKCLPNSPCSLEIQATKLEDSAVYFCAISLPTRLVVGNEQFFGPGTRLTVL.

By sample share, this clonotype is medium-sized. This sequence joins TRBV29-1 and TRBJ1-2; D is possibly TRBD1 (6 bases). Germline V gives CDR1 SQVTM, CDR2 ANQGSEA. Trimming removed 7 bases at V and 5 bases at J, with 14 bases between. CDR3 length: 12 amino acids. As DNA, the CDR3 is TGCAGCGGCGCCCAGGGACATTATGGCTACACCTTC. The encoded protein is CSGAQGHYGYTF.

This clonotype was found a few times. The J gene is TRBJ2-1, the V gene TRBV28; no firm D call. This CDR3 is 12 amino acids long. Trimming took 7 bases from V and 6 from J, leaving 10 bases between them. Germline-derived CDR1 and CDR2 are MDHEN and SYDVKM. This chain's CDR3 is CASTTSLNEQFF. In nucleotides, the CDR3 is TGTGCCAGCACCACCTCCCTCAATGAGCAGTTCTTC.

This chain uses TRBV5-5 with TRBJ2-4; the match to TRBD2 covers 11 bases. The length of the CDR3 is 17 residues. The germline CDR1 and CDR2 sequences are SGHKS and YYEKEE (reference sequence). The CDR3 coding sequence is TGTGATAGCAGCTTAGCCGGGACTAGCGGCCTTGAGGACATTCAGTACTTC. Translated, it gives CDSSLAGTSGLEDIQYF.

As for this clonotype: A junction end diverges from the germline sequence, so it may reflect a read error. The gene calls are TRBV6-2 or TRBV6-3 and TRBJ2-7; 7 bases fit TRBD1. Germline-derived CDR1 and CDR2 are MNHEY and SVGEGT. This CDR3 is 15 amino acids long. The CDR3 DNA reads TGTGCCAGCTCCACAAGGGGGAGAGGGGGCTACGAGAAATATTTC. Translation: CASSTRGRGGYEKYF.

This sequence joins TRBV11-3 and TRBJ2-1; 9 bases map to TRBD1. Trimming cost V 1 base and J 10 bases; bases outside gene matches: 11. CDR3 length: 16 residues. From germline, CDR1 is SGHNT and CDR2 YENEEA. The CDR3 sequence: CASSLAVVQGAFEQFF. DNA for the CDR3: TGTGCCAGCAGCTTAGCCGTCGTACAGGGGGCTTTCGAGCAGTTCTTC.

As to this clonotype: A clone one base away is much larger, so this may be a read error. The chain couples TRBV28 to TRBJ2-2, with 10 bases aligning to TRBD2. There are 19 residues in the CDR3. V lost 8 bases to trimming and J lost 3 bases; unmatched junction nucleotides: 18. Germline CDR1 reads MDHEN; CDR2 reads SYDVKM. For the CDR3, the DNA is TGTGCCAGCCGCTTCTGGGCCAGCGGGAGGGGAGGGCACACCGGGGAGCTGTTTTTT. Residues: CASRFWASGRGGHTGELFF.

In this sample, this clonotype turned up a few times. Germline and junction disagree at one end, which may indicate a read error. The chain combines TRBV6-5 with TRBJ1-1; D perhaps matches TRBD1 (5 bases). This CDR3 comprises 12 residues. Germline CDR1 is MNHEY and CDR2 is SVGAGI. Here the CDR3 DNA reads TGTGTCAGCACCAGGGTAGGAACTGAAGCTTTCTTT. As protein: CVSTRVGTEAFF.

Concerning this clonotype itself: A much more abundant neighbour one base away suggests this may be a read error. The V and J genes are TRBV4-1 and TRBJ1-4; TRBD1 agrees at 11 bases. CDR1 and CDR2 (germline): MGHRA, YSYEKL. The CDR3 sequence is 15 residues long. CDR3 sequence: CTSSPSGTGGEKLFF. CDR3 nucleotides: TGCACCAGCAGCCCTTCGGGGACAGGGGGTGAAAAACTGTTTTTT.

Note on this clonotype: One end of the junction varies from germline; a read error may be responsible. The chain carries TRBV6-5 and TRBJ2-7; 7 bases fit TRBD1. The CDR3 is 14 amino acids. CDR1 MNHEY and CDR2 SVGAGI come from the germline V gene. As DNA, the CDR3 is TGTGTCAGCAGTCAACAGGGGCCACTCTACGAGCAGTACTTC. Translating gives CVSSQQGPLYEQYF.

Details on this clonotype: One end of the junction varies from germline; a read error may be responsible. The chain couples TRBV10-3 to TRBJ2-1; 9 nucleotides agree with TRBD2. CDR3 length: 16 residues. CDR1 is ENHRY, CDR2 SYGVKD, per germline. The CDR3 here is CAIIEGSGSGDNEQFF. As DNA, the CDR3 is TGTGCCATCATTGAGGGTAGCGGGAGCGGTGATAATGAACAGTTCTTC.

Concerning this clonotype itself: A read error may explain this, as a much larger clone is one base away. The chain uses TRBV5-4 and TRBJ2-7; 7 nucleotides agree with TRBD2. Germline CDR1 and CDR2: SGHNT and YYREEE (reference sequence). The CDR3 extends over 15 amino acids. CDR3 nucleotide sequence: TGTGCCGGCAGCCGTTACGGAGGGAGGGTGTACGAGCAGTACTTC. It encodes CAGSRYGGRVYEQYF.

On this clonotype itself: At one of its ends the junction is not consistent with the germline gene, which may arise from a read error. The rearrangement links TRBV11-2 to TRBJ1-1, with a possible D match to TRBD1 (5 bases). The CDR3 sequence is 12 residues long. Germline-derived CDR1 and CDR2 are SGHAT and FQNNGV. DNA of the CDR3: TGTGCCAGCATCTTAGATCGGGGCCCCATTCCTTTT. Translating it yields CASILDRGPIPF.

The rearrangement links TRBV11-2 to TRBJ2-7; possible D gene TRBD1, 6 bases. Germline CDR1 is SGHAT and CDR2 is FQNNGV. This CDR3 has 15 residues. V dropped 7 bases and J dropped 7 bases, with 23 bases sitting between them. The DNA of the CDR3 is TGTGCCAGCAAGCCAAACAGTCGGGACAACTATGAGCAGTACTTC. Protein sequence: CASKPNSRDNYEQYF.

A note on this clonotype: The germline gene is not matched at one end of the junction; a read error may be the cause. This rearrangement joins TRBV30 to TRBJ1-3; D perhaps matches TRBD1 (5 bases). The CDR3 has 13 residues. Per the germline V gene, CDR1 is GTSNPN and CDR2 is SVGIG (reference sequence). CDR3 sequence (DNA): TGTACCTGGAGTGTAGCGGGGCCGAACACCATATATTTT. Its translation is CTWSVAGPNTIYF. Full variable domain (outside the CDR3, taken from reference TRBV30 and TRBJ1-3): SQTIHQWPATLVQPVGSPLSLECTVEGTSNPNLYWYRQAAGRGLQLLFYSVGIGQISSEVPQNLSASRPQDRQFILSSKKLLLSDSGFYLCTWSVAGPNTIYFGEGSWLTVV.